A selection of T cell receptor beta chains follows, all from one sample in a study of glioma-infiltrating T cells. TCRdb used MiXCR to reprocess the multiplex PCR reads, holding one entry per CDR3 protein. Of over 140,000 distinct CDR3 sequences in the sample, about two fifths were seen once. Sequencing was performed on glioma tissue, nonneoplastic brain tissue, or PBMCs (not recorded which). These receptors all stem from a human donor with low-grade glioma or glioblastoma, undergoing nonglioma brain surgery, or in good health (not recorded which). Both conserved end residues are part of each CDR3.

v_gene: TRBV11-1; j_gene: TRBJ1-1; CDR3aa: CASSLDRVNTEAFF
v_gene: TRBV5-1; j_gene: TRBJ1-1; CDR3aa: CASTRSLRVRDSEAFF
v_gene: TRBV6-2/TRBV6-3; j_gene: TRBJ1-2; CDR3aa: CASSYEPGQGAGGYTF
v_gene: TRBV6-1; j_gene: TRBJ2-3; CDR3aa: CASSGPIGGTTQYF
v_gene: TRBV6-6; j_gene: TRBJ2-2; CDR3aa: CACVRQGAKSGTGELFF
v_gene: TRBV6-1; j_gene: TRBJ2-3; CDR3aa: CASRSGLSTDTQYF
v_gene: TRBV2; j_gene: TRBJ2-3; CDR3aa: CASSLTDTQYF
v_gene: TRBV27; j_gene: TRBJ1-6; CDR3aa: CASSLLGDNSPLHF
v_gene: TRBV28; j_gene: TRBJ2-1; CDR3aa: CASSFIRGGSYNEQFF
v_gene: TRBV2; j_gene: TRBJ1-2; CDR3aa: CASSVPGLNGYTF
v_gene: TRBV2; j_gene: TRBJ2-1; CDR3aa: CASSKEGFSYNEQFF
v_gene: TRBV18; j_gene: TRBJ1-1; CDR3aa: CASSPGDRGFSEAFF
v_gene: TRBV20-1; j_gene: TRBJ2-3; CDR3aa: CSASQLETDTQYF
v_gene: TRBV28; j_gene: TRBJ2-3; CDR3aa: CASSFMGASRAQYF
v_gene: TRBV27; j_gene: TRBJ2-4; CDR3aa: CASSRGGSKNIQYF
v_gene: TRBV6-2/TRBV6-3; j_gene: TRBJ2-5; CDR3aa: CASSYSQVVGQETQYF
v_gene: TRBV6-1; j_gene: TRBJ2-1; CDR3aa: CASISRAGTAYNEQFF
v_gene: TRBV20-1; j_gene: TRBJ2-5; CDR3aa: CSATVNLRETQYF